The subject of this entry is one TCR beta chain. What it binds is unknown. cDNA synthesis used the whole RNA isolate, giving expressed TCRB sequences. This table comes from immunoSEQ multiplex PCR, and its TCRdb copy is limited to in-frame clones, with some not included. The sample includes just over 450,000 clones, 30% of them seen just once. Sorting with CD45RO/CCR7/CD25/CD127/CD95/CD27 yielded naive, central memory, regulatory and stem-like memory CD4+ cells. This entry is derived from a study of beta chain features in type 1 diabetes. Across the whole study: Similarity in age, gender and cell yields was seen between patients and healthy donors.

Study-wide results and limits: Shortening that was moderate but significant affected the TCRB CDR3s of Type 1 diabetes patients in all four CD4+ subsets.

CDR3 size: 16 residues. The germline V and J ends were trimmed by 5 bases and 5 bases, with 22 bases remaining between them. The germline V gene encodes CDR1 SEHNR and CDR2 FQNEAQ (reference sequence). This receptor was taken from a man aged 18 to 29 in good health. The sample was naive CD4+ T cells from blood. The chain is built from TRBV7-9 and TRBJ2-7; D is tentatively TRBD1 or TRBD2 (5 bases each). The DNA of the CDR3 is TGTGCCAGCAGCCCAGAACCGAGGGACGGTCGGAACGAGCAGTACTTC. Protein sequence: CASSPEPRDGRNEQYF.